This T cell receptor beta chain was retrieved from a study of human T cells and chemical hapten exposure. Study-wide background: TCR yields per sample varied mostly from small pooled library volume differences. Findings and caveats of the study: Counts of TCRs above 1 in 1000 frequency stayed unchanged with DPC sensitization.

CDR1 and CDR2 (germline): KGHDR, SFDVKD. CDR3 length: 11 amino acids. V dropped 9 bases and J dropped 7 bases, with 8 bases sitting between them. The time point denotes: patch test 2, 6 weeks after DPC sensitization. Regarding treatment: therapeutic diphenylcyclopropenone sensitization with weekly scalp DPC. From whole blood left unfractionated, total RNA was extracted. On this clonotype itself: No antigen is known for it.

TCRdb redid the calling of the RACE reads with MiXCR, one entry per CDR3 protein. The profile shows 330,000 or so distinct CDR3 sequences, roughly 6% of them singletons. The chain uses TRBV24-1 and TRBJ1-4; D gene uncertain. The TCR comes from a woman under 30 with alopecia areata. Some clones in this sample may be carry-over from other donors' samples. This specimen was whole blood, taken in connection with sensitization to the hapten diphenylcyclopropenone (DPC). DNA of the CDR3: TGTGCCACCGTAGGTTTTGAAAAACTGTTTTTT. It is translated as CATVGFEKLFF.